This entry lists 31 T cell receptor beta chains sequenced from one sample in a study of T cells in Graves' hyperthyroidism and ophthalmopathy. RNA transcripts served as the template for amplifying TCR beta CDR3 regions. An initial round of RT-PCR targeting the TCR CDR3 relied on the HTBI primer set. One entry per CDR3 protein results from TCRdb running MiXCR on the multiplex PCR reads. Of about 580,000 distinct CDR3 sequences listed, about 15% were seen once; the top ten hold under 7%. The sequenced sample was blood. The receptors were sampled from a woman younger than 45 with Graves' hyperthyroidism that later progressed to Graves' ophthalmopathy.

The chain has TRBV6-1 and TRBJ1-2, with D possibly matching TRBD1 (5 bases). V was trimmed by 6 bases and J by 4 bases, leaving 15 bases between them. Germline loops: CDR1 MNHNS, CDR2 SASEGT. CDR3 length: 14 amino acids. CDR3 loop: CASSQAGTVYGYTF. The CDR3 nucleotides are TGTGCCAGCAGCCAAGCCGGGACGGTCTATGGCTACACCTTC.

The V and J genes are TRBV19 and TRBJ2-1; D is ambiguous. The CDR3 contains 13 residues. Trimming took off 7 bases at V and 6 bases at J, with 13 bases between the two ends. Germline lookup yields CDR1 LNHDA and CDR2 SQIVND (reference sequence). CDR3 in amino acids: CASKVQAANEQFF. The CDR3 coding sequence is TGTGCCAGTAAGGTCCAGGCGGCCAATGAGCAGTTCTTC. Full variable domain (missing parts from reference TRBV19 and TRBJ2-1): DGGITQSPKYLFRKEGQNVTLSCEQNLNHDAMYWYRQDPGQGLRLIYYSQIVNDFQKGDIAEGYSVSREKKESFPLTVTSAQKNPTAFYLCASKVQAANEQFFGPGTRLTVL.

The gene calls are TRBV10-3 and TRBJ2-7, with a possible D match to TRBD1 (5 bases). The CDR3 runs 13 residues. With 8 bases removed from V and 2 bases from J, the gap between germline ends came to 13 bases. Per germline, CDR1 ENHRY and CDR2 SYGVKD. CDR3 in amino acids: CAISAGLTYEQYF. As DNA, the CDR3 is TGTGCCATCTCGGCAGGGTTGACCTACGAGCAGTACTTC.

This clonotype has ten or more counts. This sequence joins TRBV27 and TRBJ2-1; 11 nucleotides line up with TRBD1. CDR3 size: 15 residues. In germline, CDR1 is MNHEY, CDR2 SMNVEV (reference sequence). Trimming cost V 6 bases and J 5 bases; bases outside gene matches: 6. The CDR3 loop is CASSPGTGGNNEQFF. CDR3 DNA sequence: TGTGCCAGCAGCCCCGGGACAGGGGGAAACAATGAGCAGTTCTTC.

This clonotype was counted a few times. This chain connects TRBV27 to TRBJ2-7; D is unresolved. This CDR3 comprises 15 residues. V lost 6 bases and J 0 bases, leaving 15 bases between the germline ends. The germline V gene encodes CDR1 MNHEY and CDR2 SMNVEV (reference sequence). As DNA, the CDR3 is TGTGCCAGCAGCTCGGTTTTCCTTAGCTCCTACGAGCAGTACTTC. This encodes CASSSVFLSSYEQYF.

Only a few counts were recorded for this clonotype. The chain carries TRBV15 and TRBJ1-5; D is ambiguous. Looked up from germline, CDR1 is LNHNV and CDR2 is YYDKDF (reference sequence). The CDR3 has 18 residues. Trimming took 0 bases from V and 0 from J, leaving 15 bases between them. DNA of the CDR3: TGTGCCACCAGCAGAGATCCCCCCTTTGAAGGTAGCAATCAGCCCCAGCATTTT. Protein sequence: CATSRDPPFEGSNQPQHF. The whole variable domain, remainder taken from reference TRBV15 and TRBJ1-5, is DAMVIQNPRYQVTQFGKPVTLSCSQTLNHNVMYWYQQKSSQAPKLLFHYYDKDFNNEADTPDNFQSRRPNTSFCFLDIRSPGLGDTAMYLCATSRDPPFEGSNQPQHFGDGTRLSIL.

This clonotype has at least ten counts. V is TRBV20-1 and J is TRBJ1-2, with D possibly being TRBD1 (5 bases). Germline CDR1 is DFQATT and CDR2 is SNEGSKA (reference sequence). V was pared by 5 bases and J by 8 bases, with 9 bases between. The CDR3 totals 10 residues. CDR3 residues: CSALKGGYTF. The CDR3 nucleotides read TGCAGTGCTTTAAAGGGGGGCTACACCTTC.

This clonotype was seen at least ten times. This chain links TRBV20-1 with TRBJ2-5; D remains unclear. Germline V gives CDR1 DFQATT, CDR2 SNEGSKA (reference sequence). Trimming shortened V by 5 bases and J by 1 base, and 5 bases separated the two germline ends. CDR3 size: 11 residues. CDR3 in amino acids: CSAGIQETQYF. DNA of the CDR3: TGCAGTGCTGGCATCCAAGAGACCCAGTACTTC.

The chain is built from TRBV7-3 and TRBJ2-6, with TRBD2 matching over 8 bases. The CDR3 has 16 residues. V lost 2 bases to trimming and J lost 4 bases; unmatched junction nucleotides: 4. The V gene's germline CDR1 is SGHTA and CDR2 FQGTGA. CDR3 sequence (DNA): TGTGCCAGCAGCTTATCGGGGGGGTCGGGGGCCAACGTCCTGACTTTC. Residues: CASSLSGGSGANVLTF. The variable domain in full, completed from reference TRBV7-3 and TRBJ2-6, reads GAGVSQTPSNKVTEKGKYVELRCDPISGHTALYWYRQSLGQGPEFLIYFQGTGAADDSGLPNDRFFAVRPEGSVSTLKIQRTERGDSAVYLCASSLSGGSGANVLTFGAGSRLTVL.

CDR3 protein: CATSDLGLADTGELFF. The CDR3 DNA follows: TGTGCCACCAGTGATTTGGGGCTAGCGGACACCGGGGAGCTGTTTTTT. J is TRBJ2-2 and V is TRBV24-1; 7 nucleotides line up with TRBD2. CDR3 length: 16 residues. Trimming removed 0 bases from V and 3 bases from J; junction bases left unmatched: 3. Germline V gene sequence: CDR1 KGHDR, CDR2 SFDVKD.

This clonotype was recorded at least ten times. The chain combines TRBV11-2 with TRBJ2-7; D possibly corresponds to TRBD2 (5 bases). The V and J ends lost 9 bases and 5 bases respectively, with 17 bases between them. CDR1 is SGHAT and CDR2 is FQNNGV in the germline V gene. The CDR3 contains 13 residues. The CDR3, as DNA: TGTGCCAGTTCGATGAGAGGGATCGACGAGCAGTACTTC. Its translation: CASSMRGIDEQYF.

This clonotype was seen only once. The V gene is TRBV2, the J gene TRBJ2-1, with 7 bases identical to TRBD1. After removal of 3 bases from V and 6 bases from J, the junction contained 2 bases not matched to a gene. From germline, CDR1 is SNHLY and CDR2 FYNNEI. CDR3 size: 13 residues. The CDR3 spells CASSETGTNEQFF. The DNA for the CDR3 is TGTGCCAGCAGTGAGACAGGGACCAATGAGCAGTTCTTC. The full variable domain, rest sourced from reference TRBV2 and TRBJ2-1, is EPEVTQTPSHQVTQMGQEVILRCVPISNHLYFYWYRQILGQKVEFLVSFYNNEISEKSEIFDDQFSVERPDGSNFTLKIRSTKLEDSAMYFCASSETGTNEQFFGPGTRLTVL.

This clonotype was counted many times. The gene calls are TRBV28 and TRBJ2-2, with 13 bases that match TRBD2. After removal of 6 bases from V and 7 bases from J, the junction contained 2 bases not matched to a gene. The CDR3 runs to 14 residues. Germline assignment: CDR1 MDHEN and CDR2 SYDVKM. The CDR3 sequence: CASRLAGGSGELFF. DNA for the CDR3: TGTGCCAGCAGACTAGCGGGAGGGAGCGGGGAGCTGTTTTTT. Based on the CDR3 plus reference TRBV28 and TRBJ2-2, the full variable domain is DVKVTQSSRYLVKRTGEKVFLECVQDMDHENMFWYRQDPGLGLRLIYFSYDVKMKEKGDIPEGYSVSREKKERFSLILESASTNQTSMYLCASRLAGGSGELFFGEGSRLTVL.

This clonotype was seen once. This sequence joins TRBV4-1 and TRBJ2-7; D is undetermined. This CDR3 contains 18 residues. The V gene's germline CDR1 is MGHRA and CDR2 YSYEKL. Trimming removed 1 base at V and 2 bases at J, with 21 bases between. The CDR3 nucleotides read TGCGCCAGCAGCCAAGTACACCCGGGCGGCGGTGGAGCCTACGAGCAGTACTTC. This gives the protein CASSQVHPGGGGAYEQYF.

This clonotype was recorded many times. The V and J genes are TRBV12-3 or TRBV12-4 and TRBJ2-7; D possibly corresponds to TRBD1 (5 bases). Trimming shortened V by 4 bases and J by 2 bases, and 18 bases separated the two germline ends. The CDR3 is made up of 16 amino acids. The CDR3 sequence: CASSSSLGPLTYEQYF. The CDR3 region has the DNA TGTGCCAGCAGTTCCTCGTTGGGGCCTCTCACCTACGAGCAGTACTTC.

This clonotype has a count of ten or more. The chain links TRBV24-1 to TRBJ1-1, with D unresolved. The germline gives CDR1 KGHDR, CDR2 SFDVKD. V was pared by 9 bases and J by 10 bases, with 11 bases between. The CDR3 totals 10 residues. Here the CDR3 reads CATPGCGAFF. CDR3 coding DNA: TGTGCCACCCCGGGATGTGGAGCTTTCTTT.

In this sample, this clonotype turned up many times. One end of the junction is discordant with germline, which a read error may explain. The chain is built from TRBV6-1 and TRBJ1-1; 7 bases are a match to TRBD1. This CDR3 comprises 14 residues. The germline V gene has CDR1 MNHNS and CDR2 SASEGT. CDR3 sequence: CASSWDSGNTEAFF. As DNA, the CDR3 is TGTGCCAGCAGTTGGGACAGTGGGAACACCGAAGCTTTCTTT.

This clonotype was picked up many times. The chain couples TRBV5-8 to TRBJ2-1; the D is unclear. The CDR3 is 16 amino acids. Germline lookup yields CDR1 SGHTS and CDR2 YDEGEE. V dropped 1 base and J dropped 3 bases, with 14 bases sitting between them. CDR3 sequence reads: CASSLLVQPDYNEQFF. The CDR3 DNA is TGTGCCAGCAGCTTGTTAGTCCAGCCTGACTACAATGAGCAGTTCTTC.

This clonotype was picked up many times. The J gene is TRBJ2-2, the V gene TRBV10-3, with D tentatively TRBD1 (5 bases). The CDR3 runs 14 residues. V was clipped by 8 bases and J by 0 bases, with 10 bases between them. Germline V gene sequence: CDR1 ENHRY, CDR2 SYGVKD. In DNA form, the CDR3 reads TGTGCCATCGCGCGACAGCCGAACACCGGGGAGCTGTTTTTT. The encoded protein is CAIARQPNTGELFF.

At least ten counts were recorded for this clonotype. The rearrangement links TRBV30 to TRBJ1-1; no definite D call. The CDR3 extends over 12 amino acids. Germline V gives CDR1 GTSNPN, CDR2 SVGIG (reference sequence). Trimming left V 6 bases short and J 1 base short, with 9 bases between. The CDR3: CACRPRNTEAFF. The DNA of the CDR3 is TGTGCCTGCAGACCGAGGAACACTGAAGCTTTCTTT.

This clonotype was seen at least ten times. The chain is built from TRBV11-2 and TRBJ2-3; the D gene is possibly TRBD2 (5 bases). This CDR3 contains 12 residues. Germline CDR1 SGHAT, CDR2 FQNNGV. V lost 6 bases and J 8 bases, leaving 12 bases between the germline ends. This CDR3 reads CASSGEIGTQYF. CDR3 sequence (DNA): TGTGCCAGCAGTGGGGAGATCGGTACGCAGTATTTT.

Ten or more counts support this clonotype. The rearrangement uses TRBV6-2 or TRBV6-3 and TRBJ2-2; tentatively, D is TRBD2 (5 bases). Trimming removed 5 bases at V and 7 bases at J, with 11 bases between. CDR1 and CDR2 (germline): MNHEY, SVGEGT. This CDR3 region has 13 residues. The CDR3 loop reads CASSPISGGELFF. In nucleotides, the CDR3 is TGTGCCAGCAGTCCTATCAGCGGCGGGGAGCTGTTTTTT.

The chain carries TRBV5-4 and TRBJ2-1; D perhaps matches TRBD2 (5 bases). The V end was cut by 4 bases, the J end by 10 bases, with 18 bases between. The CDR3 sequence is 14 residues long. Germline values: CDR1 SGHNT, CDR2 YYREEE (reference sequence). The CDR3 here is CASSGRGRSYEQFF. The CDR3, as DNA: TGTGCCAGCAGCGGGAGAGGGAGAAGTTACGAGCAGTTCTTC.

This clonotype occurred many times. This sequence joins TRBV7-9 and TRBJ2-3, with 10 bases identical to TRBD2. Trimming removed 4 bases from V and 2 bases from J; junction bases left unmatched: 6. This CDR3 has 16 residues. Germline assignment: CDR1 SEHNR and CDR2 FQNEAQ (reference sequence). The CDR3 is CASSSPTSGLTDTQYF. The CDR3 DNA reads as TGTGCCAGCAGCTCCCCGACTAGCGGGCTCACAGATACGCAGTATTTT.

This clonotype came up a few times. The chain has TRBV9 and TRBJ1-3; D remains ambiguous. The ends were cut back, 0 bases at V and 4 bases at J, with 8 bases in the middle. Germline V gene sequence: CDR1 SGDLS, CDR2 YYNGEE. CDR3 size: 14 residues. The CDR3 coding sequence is TGTGCCAGCAGCGTAGGTGGGGTCGGAAACACCATATATTTT. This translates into CASSVGGVGNTIYF.

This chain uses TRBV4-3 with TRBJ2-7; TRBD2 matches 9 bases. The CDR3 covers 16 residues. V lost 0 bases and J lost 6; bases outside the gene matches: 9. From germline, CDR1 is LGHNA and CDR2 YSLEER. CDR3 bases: TGCGCCAGCAGCCAAGAAGCGGGAGGTGTCTTGGGCGAGCAGTACTTC. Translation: CASSQEAGGVLGEQYF.

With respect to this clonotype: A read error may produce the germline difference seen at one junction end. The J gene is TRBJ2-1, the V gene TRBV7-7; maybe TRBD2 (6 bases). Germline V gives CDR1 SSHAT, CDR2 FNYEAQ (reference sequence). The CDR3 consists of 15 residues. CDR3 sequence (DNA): TGTGCTAGCAGCTTAACGCCGGGAGTGGGGAGTGAGCAGTTCTTC. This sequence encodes CASSLTPGVGSEQFF.

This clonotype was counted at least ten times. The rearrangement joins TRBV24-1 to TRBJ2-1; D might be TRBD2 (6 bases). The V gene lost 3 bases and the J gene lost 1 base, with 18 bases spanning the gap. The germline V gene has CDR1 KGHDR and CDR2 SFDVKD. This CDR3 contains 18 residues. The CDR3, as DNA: TGTGCCACCAGTGATCCATTTACGTTAGCGGAGTCCTACAATGAGCAGTTCTTC. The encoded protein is CATSDPFTLAESYNEQFF.

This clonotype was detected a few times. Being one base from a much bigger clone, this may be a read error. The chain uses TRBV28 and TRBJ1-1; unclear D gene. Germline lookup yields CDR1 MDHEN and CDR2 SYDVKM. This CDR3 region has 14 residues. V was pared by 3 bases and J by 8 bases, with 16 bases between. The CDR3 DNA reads TGTGCCAGCAGTTTTCCCTCGGCAGGTGGGGAAGCTTTCTTT. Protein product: CASSFPSAGGEAFF.

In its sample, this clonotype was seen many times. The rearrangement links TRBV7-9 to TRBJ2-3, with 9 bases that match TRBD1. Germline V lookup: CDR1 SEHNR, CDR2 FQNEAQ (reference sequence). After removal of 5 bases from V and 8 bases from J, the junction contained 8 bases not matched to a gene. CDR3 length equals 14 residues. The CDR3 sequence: CASSTGTGLFTQYF. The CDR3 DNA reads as TGTGCCAGCAGCACCGGGACAGGGCTTTTTACGCAGTATTTT. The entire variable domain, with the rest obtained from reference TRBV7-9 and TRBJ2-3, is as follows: DTGVSQNPRHKITKRGQNVTFRCDPISEHNRLYWYRQTLGQGPEFLTYFQNEAQLEKSRLLSDRFSAERPKGSFSTLEIQRTEQGDSAMYLCASSTGTGLFTQYFGPGTRLTVL.

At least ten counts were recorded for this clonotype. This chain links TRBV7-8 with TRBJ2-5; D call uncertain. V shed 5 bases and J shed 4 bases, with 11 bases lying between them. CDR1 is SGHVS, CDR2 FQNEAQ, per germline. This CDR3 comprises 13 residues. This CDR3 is CASSPWRRETQYF. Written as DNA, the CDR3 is TGTGCCAGCAGCCCCTGGAGACGAGAGACCCAGTACTTC.